This entry is about one T cell receptor (beta chain). Its antigen is unidentified. TCRdb's copy holds only in-frame clones and misses some; the assay was immunoSEQ multiplex PCR. The data show tens of thousands of clones, with under 95% seen just once and roughly 5.1% held by the top ten. Per germline, CDR1 LNHDA and CDR2 SQIVND (reference sequence). The CDR3 sequence is 14 residues long. The junction had 9 bases not matched to a gene; V was cut back by 6 bases and J by 7 bases. This entry belongs to a study of resident and recirculating memory T cells in vitiligo. Findings and caveats of the study: No single dominant TCR clone appeared; lesion clonality varied.

No vitiligo treatment was given during the prior three months. The receptor's source is a male donor with vitiligo. Sequenced material: blood. V is TRBV19 and J is TRBJ2-1, with TRBD1 matching 7 bases. CDR3 nucleotides: TGTGCCAGTAGCCCAGGGGGTTCGGGTAATGAGCAGTTCTTC. Translation gives CASSPGGSGNEQFF.